The rows below give T cell receptor beta chains drawn from one sample of a study of vaccination and CD4 T cells after COVID-19. These receptors have no known antigen. TCRdb independently ran MiXCR on the PCR reads; one entry per CDR3 protein. The sample carries approximately 27,000 distinct CDR3 sequences, around a third recorded once. The specimen comprised CD4+ T cells from blood, cultured in vitro, sampled about 7 months after SARS-CoV-2 vaccination. Receptor source: a human donor who had recovered from COVID-19. Each CDR3 is given with its conserved first and last residue. The order of the fields is clone size, V gene, J gene, CDR3 length, CDR3 protein. Size is stated for part of the rows, as once, few or many counts, or as a class when the clone is expanded.

abundance: NA
v_gene: TRBV6-4
j_gene: TRBJ2-1
len: 15
CDR3aa: CASSDEAGPYNEQFF

abundance: NA
v_gene: TRBV11-1
j_gene: TRBJ2-3
len: 12
CDR3aa: CASSRPGQTQYF

abundance: NA
v_gene: TRBV7-9
j_gene: TRBJ2-3
len: 16
CDR3aa: CASSPYPTGGTDTQYF

abundance: NA
v_gene: TRBV7-7
j_gene: TRBJ2-2
len: 14
CDR3aa: CASSGQGATGELFF

abundance: NA
v_gene: TRBV18
j_gene: TRBJ1-1
len: 14
CDR3aa: CASSPPGLEGRAFF

abundance: NA
v_gene: TRBV28
j_gene: TRBJ2-5
len: 15
CDR3aa: CASSPWDVNQETQYF

abundance: NA
v_gene: TRBV30
j_gene: TRBJ2-5
len: 12
CDR3aa: CAWRPYQETQYF

abundance: NA
v_gene: TRBV19
j_gene: TRBJ2-3
len: 13
CDR3aa: CASSRRTTDTQYF

abundance: NA
v_gene: TRBV10-3
j_gene: TRBJ2-3
len: 12
CDR3aa: CASGLATDTQYF

abundance: few
v_gene: TRBV7-2
j_gene: TRBJ2-5
len: 15
CDR3aa: CASSLVYQGWETQYF

abundance: few
v_gene: TRBV27
j_gene: TRBJ2-3
len: 13
CDR3aa: CASTRSWADTQYF

abundance: few
v_gene: TRBV28
j_gene: TRBJ2-1
len: 15
CDR3aa: CASSPTSGRYNEQFF

abundance: NA
v_gene: TRBV7-9
j_gene: TRBJ2-7
len: 14
CDR3aa: CASSLEGRGREQYF

abundance: few
v_gene: TRBV5-4
j_gene: TRBJ2-5
len: 14
CDR3aa: CASSSTGLRETQYF